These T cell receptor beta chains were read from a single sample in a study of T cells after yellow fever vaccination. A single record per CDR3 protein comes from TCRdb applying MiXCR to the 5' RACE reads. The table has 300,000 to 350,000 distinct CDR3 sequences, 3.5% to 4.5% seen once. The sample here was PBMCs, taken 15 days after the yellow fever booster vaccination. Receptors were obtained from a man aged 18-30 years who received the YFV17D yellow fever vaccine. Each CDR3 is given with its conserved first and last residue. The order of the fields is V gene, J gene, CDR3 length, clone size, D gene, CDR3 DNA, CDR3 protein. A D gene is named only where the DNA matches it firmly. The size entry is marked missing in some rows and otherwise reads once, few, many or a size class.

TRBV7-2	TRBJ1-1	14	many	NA	TGTGCCAGCAGCTTAGTAGGGGCGAACACTGAAGCTTTCTTT	CASSLVGANTEAFF
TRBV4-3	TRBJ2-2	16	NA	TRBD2	TGCGCCAGCAGCCAAGATGGTTCCAGCGGGGGCGAGGAGCTGTTTTTT	CASSQDGSSGGEELFF
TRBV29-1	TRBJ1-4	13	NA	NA	TGCAGCGTTGGAGGGGTAGCTAATGAAAAACTGTTTTTT	CSVGGVANEKLFF
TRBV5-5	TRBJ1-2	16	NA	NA	TGTGCCAGCAGCTCCGGGAACCCTACAGCTAACTATGGCTACACCTTC	CASSSGNPTANYGYTF
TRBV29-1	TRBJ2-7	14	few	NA	TGCAGCGTTGCGGACGCAGGGGTCGGGTACGAGCAGTACTTC	CSVADAGVGYEQYF
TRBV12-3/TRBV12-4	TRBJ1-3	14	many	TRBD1	TGTGCCAGCAGGTCCACAGGGGCTGGAAACACCATATATTTT	CASRSTGAGNTIYF
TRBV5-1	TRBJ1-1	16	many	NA	TGCGCCAGCAGCCTGGGACGGGGGACCTTGAACACTGAAGCTTTCTTT	CASSLGRGTLNTEAFF
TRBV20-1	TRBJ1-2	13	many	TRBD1	TGCAGTGCTAGAGATGGGACAGGGTACGGCTACACCTTC	CSARDGTGYGYTF
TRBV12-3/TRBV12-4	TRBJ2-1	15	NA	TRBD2	TGTGCCAGCAGTCCGACTAGCGGGGGCCCAAATGAGCAGTTCTTC	CASSPTSGGPNEQFF
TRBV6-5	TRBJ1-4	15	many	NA	TGTGCCAGCAGTTACCCATTGGGAACTAATGAAAAACTGTTTTTT	CASSYPLGTNEKLFF
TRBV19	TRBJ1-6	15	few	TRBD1	TGTGCCAGTAGCCTCGACAGGGATCCTAATTCACCCCTCCACTTT	CASSLDRDPNSPLHF